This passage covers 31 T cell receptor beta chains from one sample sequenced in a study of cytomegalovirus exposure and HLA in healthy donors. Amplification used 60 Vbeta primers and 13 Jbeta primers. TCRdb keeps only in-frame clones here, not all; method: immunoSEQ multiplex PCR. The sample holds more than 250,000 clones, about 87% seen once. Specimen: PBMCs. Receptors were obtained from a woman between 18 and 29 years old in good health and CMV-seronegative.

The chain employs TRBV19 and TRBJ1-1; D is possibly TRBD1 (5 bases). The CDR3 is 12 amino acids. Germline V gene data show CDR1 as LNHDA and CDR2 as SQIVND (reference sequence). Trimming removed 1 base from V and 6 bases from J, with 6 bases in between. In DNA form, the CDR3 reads TGTGCCAGTAGTATAGGGGGGGCTGAAGCTTTCTTT. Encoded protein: CASSIGGAEAFF.

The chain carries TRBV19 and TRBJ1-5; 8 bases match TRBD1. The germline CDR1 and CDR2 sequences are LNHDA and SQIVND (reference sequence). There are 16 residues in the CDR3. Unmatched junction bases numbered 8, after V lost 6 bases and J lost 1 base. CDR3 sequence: CASRGPGGASNQPQHF. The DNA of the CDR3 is TGTGCCAGTAGGGGACCAGGGGGCGCGAGCAATCAGCCCCAGCATTTT.

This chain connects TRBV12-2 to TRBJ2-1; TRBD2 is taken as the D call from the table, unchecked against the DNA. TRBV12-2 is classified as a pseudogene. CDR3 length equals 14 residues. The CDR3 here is CASRLNYCDNEQFF. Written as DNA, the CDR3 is TGTGCAAGTCGCTTAAACTATTGTGACAATGAGCAGTTCTTC.

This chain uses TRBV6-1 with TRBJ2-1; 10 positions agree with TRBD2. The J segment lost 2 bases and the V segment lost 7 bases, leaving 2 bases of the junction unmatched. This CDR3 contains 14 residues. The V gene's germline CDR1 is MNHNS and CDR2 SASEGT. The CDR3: CASTGLAAYNEQFF. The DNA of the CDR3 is TGTGCCAGCACTGGACTAGCGGCCTACAATGAGCAGTTCTTC.

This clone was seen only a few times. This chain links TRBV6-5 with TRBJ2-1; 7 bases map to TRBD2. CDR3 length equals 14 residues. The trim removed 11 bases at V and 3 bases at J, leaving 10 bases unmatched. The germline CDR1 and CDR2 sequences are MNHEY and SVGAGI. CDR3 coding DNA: TGTGCCGCCGGCATGCCGGGGGGCTACAATGAGCAGTTCTTC. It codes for CAAGMPGGYNEQFF.

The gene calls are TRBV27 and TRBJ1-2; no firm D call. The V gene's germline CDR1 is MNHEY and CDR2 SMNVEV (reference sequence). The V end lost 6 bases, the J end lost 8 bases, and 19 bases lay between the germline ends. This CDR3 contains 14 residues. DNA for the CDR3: TGTGCCAGCAGACCGACCGGGAGCTTGGGCGGCTACACCTTC. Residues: CASRPTGSLGGYTF.

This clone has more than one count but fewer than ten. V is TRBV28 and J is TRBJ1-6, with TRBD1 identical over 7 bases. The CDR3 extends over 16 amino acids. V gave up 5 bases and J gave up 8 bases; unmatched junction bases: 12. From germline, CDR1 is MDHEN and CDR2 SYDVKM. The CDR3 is CASSTPGGGEYSPLHF. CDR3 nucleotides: TGTGCCAGCAGTACCCCAGGGGGTGGGGAATATTCACCCCTCCACTTT.

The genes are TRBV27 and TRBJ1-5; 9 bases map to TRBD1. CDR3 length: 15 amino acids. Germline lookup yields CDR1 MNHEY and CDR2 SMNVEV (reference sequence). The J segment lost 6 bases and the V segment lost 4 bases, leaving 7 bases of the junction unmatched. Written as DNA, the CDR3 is TGTGCCAGCAGTTCGGGACAGGGCGGAGGTCAGCCCCAGCATTTT. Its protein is CASSSGQGGGQPQHF.

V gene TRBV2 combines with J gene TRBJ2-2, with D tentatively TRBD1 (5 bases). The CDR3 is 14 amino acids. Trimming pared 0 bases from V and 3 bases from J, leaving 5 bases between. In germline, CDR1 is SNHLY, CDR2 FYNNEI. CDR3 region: CASSEAGDTGELFF. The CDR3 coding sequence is TGTGCCAGCAGTGAAGCAGGGGACACCGGGGAGCTGTTTTTT.

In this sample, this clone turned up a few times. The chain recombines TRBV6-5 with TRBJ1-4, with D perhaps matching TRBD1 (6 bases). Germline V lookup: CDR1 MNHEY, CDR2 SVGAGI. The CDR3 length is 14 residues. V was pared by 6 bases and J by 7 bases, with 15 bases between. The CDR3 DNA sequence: TGTGCCAGCAGGGGACACCAAGGTAGTGAAAAACTGTTTTTT. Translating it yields CASRGHQGSEKLFF.

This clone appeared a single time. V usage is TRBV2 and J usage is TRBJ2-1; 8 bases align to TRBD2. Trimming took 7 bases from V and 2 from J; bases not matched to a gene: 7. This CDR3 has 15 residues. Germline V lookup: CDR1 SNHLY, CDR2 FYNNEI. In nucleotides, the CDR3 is TGTGCCAGCACCCGGGCGGGGGGCCCCTACAATGAGCAGTTCTTC. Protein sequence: CASTRAGGPYNEQFF.

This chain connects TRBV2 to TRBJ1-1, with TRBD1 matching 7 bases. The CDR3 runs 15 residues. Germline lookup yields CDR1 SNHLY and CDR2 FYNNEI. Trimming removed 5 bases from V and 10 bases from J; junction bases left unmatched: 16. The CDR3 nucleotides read TGTGCCAGCAGTTACGAATGTACAGGGGATTGTTTAGCTTTCTTT. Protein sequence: CASSYECTGDCLAFF.

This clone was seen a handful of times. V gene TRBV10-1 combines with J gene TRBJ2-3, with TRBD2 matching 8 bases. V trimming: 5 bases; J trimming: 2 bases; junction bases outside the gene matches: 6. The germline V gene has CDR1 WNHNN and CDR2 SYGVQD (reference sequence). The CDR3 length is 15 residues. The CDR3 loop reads CASSPGTSDTDTQYF. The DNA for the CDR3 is TGCGCCAGCAGTCCCGGGACTAGTGACACAGATACGCAGTATTTT.

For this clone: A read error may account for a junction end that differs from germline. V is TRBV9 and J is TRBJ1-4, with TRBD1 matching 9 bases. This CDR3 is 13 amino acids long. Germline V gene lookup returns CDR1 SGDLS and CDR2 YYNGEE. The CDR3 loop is CASSVTGGEKPFF. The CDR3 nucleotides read TGTGCCAGCAGCGTGACAGGGGGTGAAAAACCGTTTTTT. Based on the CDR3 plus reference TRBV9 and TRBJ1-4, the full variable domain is DSGVTQTPKHLITATGQRVTLRCSPRSGDLSVYWYQQSLDQGLQFLIQYYNGEERAKGNILERFSAQQFPDLHSELNLSSLELGDSALYFCASSVTGGEKPFFGSGTQLSVL.

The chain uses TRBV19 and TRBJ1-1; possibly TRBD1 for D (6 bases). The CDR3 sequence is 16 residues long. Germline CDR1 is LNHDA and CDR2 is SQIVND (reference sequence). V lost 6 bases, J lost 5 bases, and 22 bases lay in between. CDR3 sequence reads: CASRPGGSSRGTEAFF. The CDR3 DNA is TGTGCCAGTAGGCCTGGGGGCTCATCTAGGGGGACTGAAGCTTTCTTT. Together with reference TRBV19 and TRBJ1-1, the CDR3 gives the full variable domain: DGGITQSPKYLFRKEGQNVTLSCEQNLNHDAMYWYRQDPGQGLRLIYYSQIVNDFQKGDIAEGYSVSREKKESFPLTVTSAQKNPTAFYLCASRPGGSSRGTEAFFGQGTRLTVV.

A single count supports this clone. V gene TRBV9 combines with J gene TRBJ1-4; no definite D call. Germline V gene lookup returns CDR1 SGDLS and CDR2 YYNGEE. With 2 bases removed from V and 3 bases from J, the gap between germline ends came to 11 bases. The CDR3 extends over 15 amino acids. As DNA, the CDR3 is TGTGCCAGCAGCGTCTCCGGGCGGGCTAATGAAAAACTGTTTTTT. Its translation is CASSVSGRANEKLFF.

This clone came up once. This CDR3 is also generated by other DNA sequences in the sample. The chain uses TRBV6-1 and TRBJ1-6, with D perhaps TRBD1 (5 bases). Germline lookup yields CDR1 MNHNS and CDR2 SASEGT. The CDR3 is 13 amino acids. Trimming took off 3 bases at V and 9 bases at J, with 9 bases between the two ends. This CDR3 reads CASSDRDGSPLHF. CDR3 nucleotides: TGTGCCAGCAGTGACAGGGATGGTTCACCCCTCCACTTT.

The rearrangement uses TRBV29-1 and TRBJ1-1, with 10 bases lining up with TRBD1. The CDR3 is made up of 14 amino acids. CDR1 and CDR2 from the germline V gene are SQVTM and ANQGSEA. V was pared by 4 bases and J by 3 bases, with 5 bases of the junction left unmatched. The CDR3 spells CSVGQGARDTEAFF. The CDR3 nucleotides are TGCAGCGTTGGACAGGGGGCGCGGGACACTGAAGCTTTCTTT.

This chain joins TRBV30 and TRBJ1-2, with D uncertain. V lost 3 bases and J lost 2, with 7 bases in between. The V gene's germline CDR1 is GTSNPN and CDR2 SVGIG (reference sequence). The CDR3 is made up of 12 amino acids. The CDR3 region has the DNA TGTGCCTGGAGCATCGGGAACTATGGCTACACCTTC. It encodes CAWSIGNYGYTF.

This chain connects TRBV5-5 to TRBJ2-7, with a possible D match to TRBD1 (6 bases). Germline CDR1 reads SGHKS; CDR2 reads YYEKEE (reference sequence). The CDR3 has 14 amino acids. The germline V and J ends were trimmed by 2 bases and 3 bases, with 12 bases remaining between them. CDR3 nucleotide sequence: TGTGCCAGCAGCTTAACAGGGATAGGCTACGAGCAGTACTTC. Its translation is CASSLTGIGYEQYF. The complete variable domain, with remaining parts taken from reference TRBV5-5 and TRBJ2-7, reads DAGVTQSPTHLIKTRGQQVTLRCSPISGHKSVSWYQQVLGQGPQFIFQYYEKEERGRGNFPDRFSARQFPNYSSELNVNALLLGDSALYLCASSLTGIGYEQYFGPGTRLTVT.

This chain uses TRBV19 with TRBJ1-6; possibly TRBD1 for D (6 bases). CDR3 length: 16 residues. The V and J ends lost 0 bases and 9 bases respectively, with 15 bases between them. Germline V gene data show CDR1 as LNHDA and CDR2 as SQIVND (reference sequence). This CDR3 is CASSIEETGIFSPLHF. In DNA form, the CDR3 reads TGTGCCAGTAGTATAGAAGAAACAGGGATTTTTTCACCCCTCCACTTT.

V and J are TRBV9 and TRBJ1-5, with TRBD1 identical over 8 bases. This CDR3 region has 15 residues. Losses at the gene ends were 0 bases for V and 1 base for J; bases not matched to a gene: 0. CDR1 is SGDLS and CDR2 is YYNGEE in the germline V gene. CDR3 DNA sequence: TGTGCCAGCAGCGTAGGGACAGGGAGCAATCAGCCCCAGCATTTT. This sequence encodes CASSVGTGSNQPQHF.

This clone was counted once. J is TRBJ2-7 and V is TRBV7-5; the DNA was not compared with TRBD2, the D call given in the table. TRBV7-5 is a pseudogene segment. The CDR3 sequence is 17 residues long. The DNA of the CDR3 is TGTGCCAGAAGCTTAGCGCAGGCTAGCGGGGCCTCCTACGAGCAGTACTTC. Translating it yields CARSLAQASGASYEQYF.

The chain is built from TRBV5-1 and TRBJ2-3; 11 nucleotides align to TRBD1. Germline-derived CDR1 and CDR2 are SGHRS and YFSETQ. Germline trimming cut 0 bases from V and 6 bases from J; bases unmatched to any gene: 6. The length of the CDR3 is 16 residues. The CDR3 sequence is CASSLAGTGGLDTQYF. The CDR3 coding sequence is TGCGCCAGCAGCTTGGCCGGGACAGGGGGTTTGGATACGCAGTATTTT.

CDR3 bases: TGTGCCAGCAGCGTAGCTACTACTAATGAAAAACTGTTTTTT. It translates to CASSVATTNEKLFF. V is TRBV9 and J is TRBJ1-4; unclear D gene. V lost 0 bases, J lost 2 bases, and 5 bases lay in between. The length of the CDR3 is 14 residues. Per germline, CDR1 SGDLS and CDR2 YYNGEE.

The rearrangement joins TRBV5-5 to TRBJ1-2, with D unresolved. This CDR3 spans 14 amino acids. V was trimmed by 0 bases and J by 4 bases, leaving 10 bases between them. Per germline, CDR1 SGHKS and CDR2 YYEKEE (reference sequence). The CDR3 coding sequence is TGTGCCAGCAGCTTGGAGTTTTCCAGCTATGGCTACACCTTC. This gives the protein CASSLEFSSYGYTF.

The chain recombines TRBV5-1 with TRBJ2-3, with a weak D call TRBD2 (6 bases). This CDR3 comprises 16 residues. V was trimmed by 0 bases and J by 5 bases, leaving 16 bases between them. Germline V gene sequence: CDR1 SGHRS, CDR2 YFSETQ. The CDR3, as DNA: TGCGCCAGCAGCTTGGAAGCCGGACGGGGAGGAGATACGCAGTATTTT. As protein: CASSLEAGRGGDTQYF.

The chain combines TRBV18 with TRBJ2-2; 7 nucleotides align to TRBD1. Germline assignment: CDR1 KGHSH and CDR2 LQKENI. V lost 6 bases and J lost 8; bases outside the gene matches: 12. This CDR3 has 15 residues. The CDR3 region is CASSGRDSGIGELFF. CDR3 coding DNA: TGTGCCAGCTCCGGCCGGGACAGTGGAATAGGGGAGCTGTTTTTT.

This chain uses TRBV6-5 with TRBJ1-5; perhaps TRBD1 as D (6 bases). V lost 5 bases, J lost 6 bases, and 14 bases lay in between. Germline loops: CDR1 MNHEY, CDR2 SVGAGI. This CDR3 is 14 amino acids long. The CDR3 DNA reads TGTGCCAGCAGTCCCAGCACAGGGCTTCAGCCCCAGCATTTT. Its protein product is CASSPSTGLQPQHF.

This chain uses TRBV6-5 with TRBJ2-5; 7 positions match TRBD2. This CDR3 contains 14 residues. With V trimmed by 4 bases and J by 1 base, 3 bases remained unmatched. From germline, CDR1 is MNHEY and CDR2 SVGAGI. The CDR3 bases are TGTGCCAGCAGTTCTCGCGGGGGCCAAGAGACCCAGTACTTC. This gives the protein CASSSRGGQETQYF.

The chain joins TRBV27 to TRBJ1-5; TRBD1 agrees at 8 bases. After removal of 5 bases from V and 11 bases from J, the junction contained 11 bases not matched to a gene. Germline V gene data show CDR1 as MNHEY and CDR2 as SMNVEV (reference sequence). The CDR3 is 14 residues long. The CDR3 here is CASSPRGPYGAQHF. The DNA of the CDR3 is TGTGCCAGCAGTCCCAGGGGGCCATACGGAGCCCAGCATTTT.